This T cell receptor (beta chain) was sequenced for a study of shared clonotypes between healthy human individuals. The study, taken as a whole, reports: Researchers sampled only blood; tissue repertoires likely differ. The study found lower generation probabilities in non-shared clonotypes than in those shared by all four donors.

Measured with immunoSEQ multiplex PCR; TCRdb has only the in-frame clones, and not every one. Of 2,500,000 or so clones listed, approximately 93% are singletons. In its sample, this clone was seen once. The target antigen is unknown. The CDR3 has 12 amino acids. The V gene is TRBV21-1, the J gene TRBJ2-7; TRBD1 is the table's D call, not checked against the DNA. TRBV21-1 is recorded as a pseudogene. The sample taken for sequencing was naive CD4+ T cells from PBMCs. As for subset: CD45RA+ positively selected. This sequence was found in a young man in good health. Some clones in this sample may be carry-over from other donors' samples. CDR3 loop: CASSKGTPEQYF. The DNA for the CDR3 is TGTGCCAGCAGCAAAGGCACACCCGAGCAGTACTTC.